This T cell receptor beta chain was identified during a study of T cell responses to AZD1222 COVID-19 vaccine. Samples with a second dose at about 4 or about 12 weeks were pooled together. Whole-study results and caveats: Donors in the cohort were predominantly white British and more often female, and clonal diversity was possibly underestimated. Across spike, vaccine-associated CD4 TCRs were found, dominant at 160-218 and 743-854.

The repertoire was sequenced with immunoSEQ multiplex PCR; TCRdb's copy has only in-frame clones and lacks some. The sample has tens of thousands of clones, roughly 87% seen once. The CDR3 spans 18 residues. V gave up 4 bases and J gave up 5 bases; unmatched junction bases: 14. This clone appeared once. Its cognate antigen is unknown. The material was peripheral blood, obtained 28 days after the second AZD1222 dose. The chain uses TRBV5-3 and TRBJ2-3; 12 nucleotides line up with TRBD2. TRBV5-3 is flagged as an ORF with uncertain function. The sequence derives from an adult who received the AZD1222 COVID-19 vaccine. The CDR3 DNA follows: TGTGCCAGAAGCCCGCCGGGACTAGCGGGCCTGGGGGGAGATACGCAGTATTTT. Translating gives CARSPPGLAGLGGDTQYF.